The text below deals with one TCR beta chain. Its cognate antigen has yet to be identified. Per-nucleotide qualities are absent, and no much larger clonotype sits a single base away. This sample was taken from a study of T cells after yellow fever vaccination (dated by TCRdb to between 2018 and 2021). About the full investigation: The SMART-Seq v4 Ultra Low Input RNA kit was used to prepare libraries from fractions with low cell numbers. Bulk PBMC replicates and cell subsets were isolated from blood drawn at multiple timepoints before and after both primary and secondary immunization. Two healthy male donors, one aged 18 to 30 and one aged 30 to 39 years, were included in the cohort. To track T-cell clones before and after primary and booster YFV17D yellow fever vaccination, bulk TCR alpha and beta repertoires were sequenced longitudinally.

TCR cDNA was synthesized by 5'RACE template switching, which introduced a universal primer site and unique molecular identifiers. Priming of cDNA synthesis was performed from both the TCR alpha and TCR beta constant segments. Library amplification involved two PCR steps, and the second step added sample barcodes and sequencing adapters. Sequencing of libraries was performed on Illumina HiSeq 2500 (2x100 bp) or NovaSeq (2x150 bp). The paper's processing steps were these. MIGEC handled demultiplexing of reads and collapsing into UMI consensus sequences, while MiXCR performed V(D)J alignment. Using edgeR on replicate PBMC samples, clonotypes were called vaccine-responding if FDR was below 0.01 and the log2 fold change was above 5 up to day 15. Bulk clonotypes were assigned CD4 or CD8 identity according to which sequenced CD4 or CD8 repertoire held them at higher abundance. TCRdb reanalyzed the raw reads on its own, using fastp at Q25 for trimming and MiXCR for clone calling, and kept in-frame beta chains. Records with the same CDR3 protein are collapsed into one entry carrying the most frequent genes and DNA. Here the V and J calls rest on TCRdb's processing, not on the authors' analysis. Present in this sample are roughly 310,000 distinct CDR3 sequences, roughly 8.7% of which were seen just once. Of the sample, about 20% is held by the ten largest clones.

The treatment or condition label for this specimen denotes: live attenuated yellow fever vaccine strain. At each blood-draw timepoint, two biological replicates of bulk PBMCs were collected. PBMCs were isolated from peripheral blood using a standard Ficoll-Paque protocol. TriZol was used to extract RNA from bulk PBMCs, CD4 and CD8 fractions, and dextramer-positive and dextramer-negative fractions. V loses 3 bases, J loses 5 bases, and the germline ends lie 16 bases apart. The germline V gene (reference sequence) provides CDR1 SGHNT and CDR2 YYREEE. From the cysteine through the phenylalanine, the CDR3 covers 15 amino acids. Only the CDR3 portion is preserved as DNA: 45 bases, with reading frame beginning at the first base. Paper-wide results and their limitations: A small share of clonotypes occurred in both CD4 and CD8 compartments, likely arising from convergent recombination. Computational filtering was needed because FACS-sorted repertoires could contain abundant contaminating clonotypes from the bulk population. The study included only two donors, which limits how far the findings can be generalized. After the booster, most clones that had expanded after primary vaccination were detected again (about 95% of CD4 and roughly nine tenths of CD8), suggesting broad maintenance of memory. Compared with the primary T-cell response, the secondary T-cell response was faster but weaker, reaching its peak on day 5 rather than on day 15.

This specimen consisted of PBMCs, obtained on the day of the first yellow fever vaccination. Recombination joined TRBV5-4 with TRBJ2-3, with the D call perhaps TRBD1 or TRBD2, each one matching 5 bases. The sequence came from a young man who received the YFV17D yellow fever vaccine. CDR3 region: CASSSGTRNGDTQYF. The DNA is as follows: TGTGCCAGCAGCTCGGGGACCCGCAACGGAGATACGCAGTATTTT. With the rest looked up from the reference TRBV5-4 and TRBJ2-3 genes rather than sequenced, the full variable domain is ETGVTQSPTHLIKTRGQQVTLRCSSQSGHNTVSWYQQALGQGPQFIFQYYREEENGRGNFPPRFSGLQFPNYSSELNVNALELDDSALYLCASSSGTRNGDTQYFGPGTRLTVL.